This TCR beta chain is from a study of immune cell composition in non-small cell lung cancer. Assay used: immunoSEQ multiplex PCR; TCRdb lists only in-frame clones, some missing. The sample includes 15,000 or so clones, about 85% of them seen just once. Material: lung tumor tissue. This sequence was found in a human donor with non-small cell lung cancer.

The CDR3 spells CASSLDRYYGYTF. The CDR3 nucleotides read TGTGCCAGCAGTTTGGACAGGTACTATGGCTACACCTTC. This rearrangement joins TRBV28 to TRBJ1-2; 7 bases are shared with TRBD1. In germline, CDR1 is MDHEN, CDR2 SYDVKM. Trimming removed 3 bases from V and 3 bases from J; junction bases left unmatched: 1. This CDR3 is 13 amino acids long.